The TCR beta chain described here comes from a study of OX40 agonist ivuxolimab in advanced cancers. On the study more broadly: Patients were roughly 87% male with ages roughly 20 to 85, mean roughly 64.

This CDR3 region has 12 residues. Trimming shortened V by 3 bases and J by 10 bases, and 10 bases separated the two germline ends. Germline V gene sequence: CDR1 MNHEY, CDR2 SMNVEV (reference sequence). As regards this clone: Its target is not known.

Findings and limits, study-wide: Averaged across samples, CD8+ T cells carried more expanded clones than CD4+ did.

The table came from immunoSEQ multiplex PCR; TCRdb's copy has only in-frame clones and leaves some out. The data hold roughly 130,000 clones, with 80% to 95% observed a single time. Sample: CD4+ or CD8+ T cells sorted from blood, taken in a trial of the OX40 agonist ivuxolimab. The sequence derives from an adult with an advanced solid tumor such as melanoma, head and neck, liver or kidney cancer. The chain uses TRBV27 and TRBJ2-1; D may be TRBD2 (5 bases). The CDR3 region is CASSLPSWEQFF. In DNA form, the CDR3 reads TGTGCCAGCAGTTTGCCTAGCTGGGAGCAGTTCTTC.